A selection of T cell receptor beta chains follows, all from one sample in a study of T cell repertoires in cytomegalovirus infection. These TCRs' antigens remain unknown. TCRdb itself ran the reads through MiXCR, one entry per CDR3 protein. The repertoire holds about 340,000 distinct CDR3 sequences, with about 29% as singletons. Sequenced here: cultured PBMCs, sampled from culture after CMV antigen stimulation. The source is a human donor in good health (CMV status not recorded). Some clones in this sample may be carry-over from other donors' samples. The CDR3 runs from the conserved cysteine through the conserved F or W. Each record gives: V gene, CDR3 protein.

V: TRBV27
CDR3: CASSFFFSSSGANVLTF

V: TRBV7-2
CDR3: CASSYGRQSNQPQHF

V: TRBV7-8
CDR3: CASSFTSGGPDTQYF

V: TRBV10-3
CDR3: CAIRADSNQPQHF

V: TRBV9
CDR3: CASSAPRREQFF

V: TRBV4-1
CDR3: CASSQVGQTYEQYF

V: TRBV3-1
CDR3: CASSIRQGTNEKLFF

V: TRBV27
CDR3: CASSLQLGKNIQYF

V: TRBV19
CDR3: CASSPRGDGYTF

V: TRBV6-1
CDR3: CASRTGVEAFF

V: TRBV7-8
CDR3: CASSQQLSGNTIYF

V: TRBV27
CDR3: CASSFTGEKLFF

V: TRBV6-2/TRBV6-3
CDR3: CASNPDSSNQPQHF

V: TRBV27
CDR3: CASSPHQGRNTEAFF

V: TRBV5-1
CDR3: CASSSPGDQPQHF

V: TRBV6-2/TRBV6-3
CDR3: CASSSRQGFNQPQHF

V: TRBV7-8
CDR3: CASSLARGREAFF

V: TRBV20-1
CDR3: CSAKPGLAGGPITDTQYF

V: TRBV10-3
CDR3: CAISPREGRELADTQYF

V: TRBV4-1
CDR3: CASSLPGEENIQYF

V: TRBV7-3
CDR3: CASSLWPQGAGKLFF

V: TRBV10-3
CDR3: CATRDVAEQPQHF

V: TRBV12-3/TRBV12-4
CDR3: CASRPSGGNEKLFF

V: TRBV9
CDR3: CASSTAGGQSGELFF

V: TRBV6-2/TRBV6-3
CDR3: CASSYGDEQYF

V: TRBV4-2
CDR3: CASTPHPTGMTVNTEAFF

V: TRBV2
CDR3: CASSPIMSTSAEQFF

V: TRBV24-1
CDR3: CATSDSGTSASYEQYF

V: TRBV7-6
CDR3: CASSLVSGGHGDEQYF

V: TRBV19
CDR3: CASKIFETGGNQPQHF

V: TRBV19
CDR3: CASRGGSADEQFF

V: TRBV6-6
CDR3: CASSYGINQPQHF

V: TRBV27
CDR3: CASSLTPRYLSYEQYF

V: TRBV28
CDR3: CASSWGGSAGANVLTF

V: TRBV4-1
CDR3: CASSQERDRGYEKLFF

V: TRBV6-6
CDR3: CASKGGLSSYEQYF

V: TRBV7-6
CDR3: CASSSWGARPSGNTIYF

V: TRBV12-3/TRBV12-4
CDR3: CASSFQGVNTEAFF

V: TRBV27
CDR3: CASSLSRGVGTEAFF

V: TRBV7-2
CDR3: CASSFGQGLGNEQFF

V: TRBV7-6
CDR3: CASSFPAGPNYETQYF

V: TRBV5-1
CDR3: CASRLTGISSETQYF